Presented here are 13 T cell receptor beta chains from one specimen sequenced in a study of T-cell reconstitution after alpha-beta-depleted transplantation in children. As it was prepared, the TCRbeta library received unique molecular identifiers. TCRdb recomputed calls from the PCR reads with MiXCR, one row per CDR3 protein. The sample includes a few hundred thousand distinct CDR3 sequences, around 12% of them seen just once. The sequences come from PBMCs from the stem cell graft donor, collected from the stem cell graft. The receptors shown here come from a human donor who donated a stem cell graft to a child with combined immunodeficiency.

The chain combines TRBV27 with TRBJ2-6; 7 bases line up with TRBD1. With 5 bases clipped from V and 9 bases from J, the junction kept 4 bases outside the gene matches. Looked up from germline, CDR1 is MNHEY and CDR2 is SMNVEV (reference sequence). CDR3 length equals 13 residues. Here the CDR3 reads CASSTWTGNVLTF. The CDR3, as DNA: TGTGCCAGCAGTACGTGGACAGGCAACGTCCTGACTTTC.

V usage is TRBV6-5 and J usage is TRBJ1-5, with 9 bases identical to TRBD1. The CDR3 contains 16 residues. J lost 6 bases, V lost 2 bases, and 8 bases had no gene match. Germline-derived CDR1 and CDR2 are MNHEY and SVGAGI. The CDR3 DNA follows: TGTGCCAGCAGTTACCCCGACAGGGGGGGATTTCAGCCCCAGCATTTT. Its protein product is CASSYPDRGGFQPQHF.

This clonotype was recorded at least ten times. CDR3 nucleotide sequence: TGTGCCAGCAGTTTAAGCGGGAGGGCCGGGAATGAGCAGTTCTTC. Protein sequence: CASSLSGRAGNEQFF. The rearrangement joins TRBV12-3 or TRBV12-4 to TRBJ2-1, with 10 bases fitting TRBD2. The CDR3 sequence is 15 residues long. The V segment lost 2 bases and the J segment 7 bases; nucleotides outside the gene matches: 5.

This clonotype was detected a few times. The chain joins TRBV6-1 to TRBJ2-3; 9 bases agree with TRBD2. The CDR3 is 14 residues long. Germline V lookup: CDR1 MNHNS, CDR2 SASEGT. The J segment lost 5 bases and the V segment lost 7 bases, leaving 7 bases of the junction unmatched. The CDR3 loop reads CASNVRGGVDTQYF. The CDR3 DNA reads TGTGCCAGCAACGTGCGGGGGGGTGTAGATACGCAGTATTTT.

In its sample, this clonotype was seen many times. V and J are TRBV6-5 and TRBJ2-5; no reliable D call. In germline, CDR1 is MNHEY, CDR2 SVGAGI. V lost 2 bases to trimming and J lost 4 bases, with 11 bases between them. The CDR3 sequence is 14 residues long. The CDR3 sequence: CASSYKASPETQYF. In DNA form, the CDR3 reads TGTGCCAGCAGTTACAAGGCTAGTCCAGAGACCCAGTACTTC.

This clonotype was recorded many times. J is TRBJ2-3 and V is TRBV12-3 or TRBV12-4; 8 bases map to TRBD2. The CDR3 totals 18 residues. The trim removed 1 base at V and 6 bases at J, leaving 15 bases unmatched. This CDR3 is CASSLDFSTSGRSDTQYF. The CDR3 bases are TGTGCCAGCAGTTTAGATTTCTCGACGAGCGGGAGAAGTGATACGCAGTATTTT.

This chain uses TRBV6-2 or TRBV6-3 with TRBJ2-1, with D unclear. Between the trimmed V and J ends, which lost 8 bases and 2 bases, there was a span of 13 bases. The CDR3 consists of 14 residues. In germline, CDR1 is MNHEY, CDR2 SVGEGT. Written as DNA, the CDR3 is TGTGCCAGCTCAAAGGGTCTTACCTACAATGAGCAGTTCTTC. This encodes CASSKGLTYNEQFF.

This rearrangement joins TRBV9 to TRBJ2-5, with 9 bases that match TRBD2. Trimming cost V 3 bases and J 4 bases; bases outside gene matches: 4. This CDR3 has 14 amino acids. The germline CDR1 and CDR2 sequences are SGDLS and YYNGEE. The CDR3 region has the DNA TGTGCCAGCAGCGCTAGCGGGGTGGTAGAGACCCAGTACTTC. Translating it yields CASSASGVVETQYF. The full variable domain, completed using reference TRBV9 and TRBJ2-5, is DSGVTQTPKHLITATGQRVTLRCSPRSGDLSVYWYQQSLDQGLQFLIQYYNGEERAKGNILERFSAQQFPDLHSELNLSSLELGDSALYFCASSASGVVETQYFGPGTRLLVL.

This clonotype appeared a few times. DNA for the CDR3: TGTGCCAGCAGCTTATGGGGTCGGGTGACAGATACGCAGTATTTT. Translated: CASSLWGRVTDTQYF. The chain links TRBV11-2 to TRBJ2-3; D unclear. This CDR3 is 15 amino acids long. V lost 2 bases, J lost 3 bases, and 12 bases lay in between. The germline V gene has CDR1 SGHAT and CDR2 FQNNGV.

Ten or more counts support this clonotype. This CDR3 reads CASSLWSDEQYF. The CDR3 DNA reads as TGTGCCAGCAGCTTGTGGTCAGACGAGCAGTACTTC. V and J are TRBV5-6 and TRBJ2-7; D uncertain. CDR1 is SGHDT and CDR2 is YYEEEE in the germline V gene. This CDR3 region has 12 residues. Deletions cut 1 base from V and 5 bases from J, with 7 bases between.

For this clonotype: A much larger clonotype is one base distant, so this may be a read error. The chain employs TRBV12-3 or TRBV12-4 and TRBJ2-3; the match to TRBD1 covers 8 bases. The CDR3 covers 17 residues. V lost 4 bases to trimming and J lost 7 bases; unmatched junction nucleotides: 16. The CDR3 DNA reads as TGTGCCAGCAGTTCCACCGTCCTGGACAGGGTTCAATATACGCAGTATTTT. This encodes CASSSTVLDRVQYTQYF.

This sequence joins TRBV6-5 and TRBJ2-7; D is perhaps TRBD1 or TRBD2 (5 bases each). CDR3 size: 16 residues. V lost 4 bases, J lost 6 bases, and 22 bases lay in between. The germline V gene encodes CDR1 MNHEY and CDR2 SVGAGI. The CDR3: CASSSPGEGKRGEQYF. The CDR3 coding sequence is TGTGCCAGCAGTTCCCCAGGAGAGGGGAAACGGGGCGAGCAGTACTTC.

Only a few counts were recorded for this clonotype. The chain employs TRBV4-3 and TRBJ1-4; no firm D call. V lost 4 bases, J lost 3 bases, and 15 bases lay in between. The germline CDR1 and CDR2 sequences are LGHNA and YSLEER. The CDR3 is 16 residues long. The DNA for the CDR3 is TGCGCCAGCAGCCCGTCCCTAGCAGCGGCTAATGAAAAACTGTTTTTT. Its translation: CASSPSLAAANEKLFF.